This TCR beta chain was profiled in a study of Graves' ophthalmopathy and Graves' hyperthyroidism. Study outcomes and limitations: Blood repertoires reportedly contained most expanded thyroid clonotypes above 0.001 frequency. The model's ophthalmopathy progression predictions had roughly 69% sensitivity and less than 85% specificity. Cross-validated, the 13-signature model showed 87.88%/81.08% sensitivity/specificity, and 80%/75% in the test set.

Other autoimmune disease, uncontrolled infection, pregnancy and lactation led to exclusion. CDR1 is MNHEY, CDR2 SVGEGT, per germline. V lost 5 bases, J lost 4 bases, and 8 bases stayed unmatched. This CDR3 spans 15 amino acids. This clonotype was seen just once. The antigen remains unidentified. Amplification from RNA transcripts yielded the TCR beta CDR3 regions. HTBI-primed RT-PCR formed the first round, and a multiplex PCR formed the second. TCRdb used MiXCR to reprocess the multiplex PCR reads, holding one entry per CDR3 protein. This table holds under 250,000 distinct CDR3 sequences, about 22% found once.

This TCR was recovered from a woman between 45 and 65 years old with Graves' ophthalmopathy. What was sequenced was peripheral blood. The chain links TRBV6-2 or TRBV6-3 to TRBJ1-2, with TRBD1 identical over 9 bases. The CDR3 region is CASSPGGQGGYGYTF. CDR3 DNA sequence: TGTGCCAGCAGTCCCGGGGGACAGGGAGGCTATGGCTACACCTTC.